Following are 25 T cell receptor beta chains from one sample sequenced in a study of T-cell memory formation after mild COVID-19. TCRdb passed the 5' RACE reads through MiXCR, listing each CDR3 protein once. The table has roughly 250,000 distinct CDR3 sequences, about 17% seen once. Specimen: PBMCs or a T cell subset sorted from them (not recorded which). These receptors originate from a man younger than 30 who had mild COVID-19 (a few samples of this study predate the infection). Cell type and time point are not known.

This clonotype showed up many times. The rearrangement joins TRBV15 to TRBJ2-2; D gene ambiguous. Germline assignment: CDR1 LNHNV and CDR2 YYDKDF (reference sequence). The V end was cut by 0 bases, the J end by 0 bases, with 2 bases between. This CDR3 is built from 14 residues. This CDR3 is CATSRDANTGELFF. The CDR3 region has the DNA TGTGCCACCAGCAGAGATGCGAACACCGGGGAGCTGTTTTTT.

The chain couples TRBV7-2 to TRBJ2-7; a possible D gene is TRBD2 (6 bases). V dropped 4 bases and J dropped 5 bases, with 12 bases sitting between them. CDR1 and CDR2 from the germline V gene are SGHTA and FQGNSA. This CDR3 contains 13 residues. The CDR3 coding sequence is TGTGCCAGCAGCTCCCAGGCGGGAAACGAGCAGTACGTC. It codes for CASSSQAGNEQYV.

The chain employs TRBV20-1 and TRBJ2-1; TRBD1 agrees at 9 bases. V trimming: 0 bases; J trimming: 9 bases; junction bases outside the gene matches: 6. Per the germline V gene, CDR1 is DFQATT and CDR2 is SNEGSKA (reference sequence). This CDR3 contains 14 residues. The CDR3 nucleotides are TGCAGTGCTAGAGACCCCACAGGGGGCAGTGAGCAGTTCTTC. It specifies CSARDPTGGSEQFF.

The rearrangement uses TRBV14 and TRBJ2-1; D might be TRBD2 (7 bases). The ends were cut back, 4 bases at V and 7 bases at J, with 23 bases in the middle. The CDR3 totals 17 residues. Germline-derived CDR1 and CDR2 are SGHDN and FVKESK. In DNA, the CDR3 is TGTGCCAGCAGCCTAAGGGGTCCGGGGGGCCGGGGTAATGAGCAGTTCTTC. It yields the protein CASSLRGPGGRGNEQFF.

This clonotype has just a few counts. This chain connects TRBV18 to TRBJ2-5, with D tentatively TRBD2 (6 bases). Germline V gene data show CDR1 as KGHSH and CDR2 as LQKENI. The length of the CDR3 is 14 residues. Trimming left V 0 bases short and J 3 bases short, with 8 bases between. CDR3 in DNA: TGTGCCAGCTCACCACCGGGACTGGAAGAGACCCAGTACTTC. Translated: CASSPPGLEETQYF.

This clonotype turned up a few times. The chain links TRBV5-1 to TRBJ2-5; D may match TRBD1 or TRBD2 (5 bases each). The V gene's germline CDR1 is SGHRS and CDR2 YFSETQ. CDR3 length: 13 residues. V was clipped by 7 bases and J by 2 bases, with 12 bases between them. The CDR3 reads CASAWGSQETQYF. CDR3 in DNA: TGCGCCAGCGCTTGGGGGAGTCAAGAGACCCAGTACTTC.

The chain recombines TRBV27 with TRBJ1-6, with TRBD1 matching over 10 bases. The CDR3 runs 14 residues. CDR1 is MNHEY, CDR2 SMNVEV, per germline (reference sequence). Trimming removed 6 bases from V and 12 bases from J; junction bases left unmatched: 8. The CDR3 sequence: CASSIGTGDLPLHF. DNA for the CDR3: TGTGCCAGCAGCATCGGGACAGGGGATTTACCCCTCCACTTT.

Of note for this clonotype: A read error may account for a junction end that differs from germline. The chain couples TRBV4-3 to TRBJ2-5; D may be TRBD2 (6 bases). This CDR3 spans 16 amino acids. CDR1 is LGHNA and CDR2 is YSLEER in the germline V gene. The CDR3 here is CASSQDRGAVPEAQYF. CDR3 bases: TGCGCCAGCAGCCAAGATCGCGGGGCGGTCCCAGAGGCCCAGTACTTC.

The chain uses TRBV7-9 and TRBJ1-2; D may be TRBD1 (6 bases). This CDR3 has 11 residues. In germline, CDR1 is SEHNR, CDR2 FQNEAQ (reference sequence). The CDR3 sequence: CAGRGEDGYTF. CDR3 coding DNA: TGTGCGGGCAGGGGCGAAGATGGCTACACCTTC.

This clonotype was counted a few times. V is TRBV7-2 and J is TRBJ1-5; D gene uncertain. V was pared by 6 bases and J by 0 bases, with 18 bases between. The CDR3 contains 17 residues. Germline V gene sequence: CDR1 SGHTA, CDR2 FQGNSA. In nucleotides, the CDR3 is TGTGCCAGCAGTCCTTACAGTGAAAGGTATAGCAATCAGCCCCAGCATTTT. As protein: CASSPYSERYSNQPQHF.

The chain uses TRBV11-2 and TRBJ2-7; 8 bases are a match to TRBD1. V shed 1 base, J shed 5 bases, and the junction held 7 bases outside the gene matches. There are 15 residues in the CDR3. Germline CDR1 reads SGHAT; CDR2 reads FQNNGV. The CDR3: CASSLGGDRSHEQYF. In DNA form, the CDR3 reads TGTGCCAGCAGCTTAGGGGGGGACAGGTCCCACGAGCAGTACTTC.

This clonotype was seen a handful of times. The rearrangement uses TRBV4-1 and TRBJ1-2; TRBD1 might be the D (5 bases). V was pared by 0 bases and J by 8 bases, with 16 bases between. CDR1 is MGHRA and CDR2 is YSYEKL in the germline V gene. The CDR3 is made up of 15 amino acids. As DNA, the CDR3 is TGCGCCAGCAGCCAAGATCCGTACGGGGCGGGGGGCTACACCTTC. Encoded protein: CASSQDPYGAGGYTF.

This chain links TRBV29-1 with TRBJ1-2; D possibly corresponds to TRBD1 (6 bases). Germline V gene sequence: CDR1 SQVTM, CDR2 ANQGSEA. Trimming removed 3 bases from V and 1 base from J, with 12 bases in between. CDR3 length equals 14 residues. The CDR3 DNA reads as TGCAGCGTTGAGAGGGGGAATGGTAACTATGGCTACACCTTC. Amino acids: CSVERGNGNYGYTF.

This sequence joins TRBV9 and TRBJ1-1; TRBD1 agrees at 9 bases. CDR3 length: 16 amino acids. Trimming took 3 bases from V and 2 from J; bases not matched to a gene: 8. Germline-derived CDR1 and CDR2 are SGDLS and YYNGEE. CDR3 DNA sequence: TGTGCCAGCAGCGGGCGGTTGGGACAGGGTAACACTGAAGCTTTCTTT. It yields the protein CASSGRLGQGNTEAFF.

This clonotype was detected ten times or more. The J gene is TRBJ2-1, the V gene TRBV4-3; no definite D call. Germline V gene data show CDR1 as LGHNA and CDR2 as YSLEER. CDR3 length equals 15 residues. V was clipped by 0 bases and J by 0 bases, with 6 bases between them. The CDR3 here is CASSQEQSSYNEQFF. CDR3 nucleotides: TGCGCCAGCAGCCAAGAACAGAGCTCCTACAATGAGCAGTTCTTC.

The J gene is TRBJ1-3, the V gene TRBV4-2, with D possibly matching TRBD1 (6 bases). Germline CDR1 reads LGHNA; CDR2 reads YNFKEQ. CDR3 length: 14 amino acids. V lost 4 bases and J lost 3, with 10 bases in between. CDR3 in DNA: TGTGCCAGCAGCCGGGGGGCAGATGGAAACACCATATATTTT. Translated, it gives CASSRGADGNTIYF.

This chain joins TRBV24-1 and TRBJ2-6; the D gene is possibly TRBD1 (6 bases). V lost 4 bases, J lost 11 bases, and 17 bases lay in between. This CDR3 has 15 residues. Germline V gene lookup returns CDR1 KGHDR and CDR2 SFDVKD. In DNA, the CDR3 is TGTGCCACCAGTGAGGACCGGGACAAGGCTGACGTCCTGACTTTC. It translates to CATSEDRDKADVLTF.

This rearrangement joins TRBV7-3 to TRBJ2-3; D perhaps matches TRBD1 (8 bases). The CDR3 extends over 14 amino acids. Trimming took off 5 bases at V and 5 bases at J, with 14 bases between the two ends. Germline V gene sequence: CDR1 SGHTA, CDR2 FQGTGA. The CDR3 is CASSLTGEGDTQYF. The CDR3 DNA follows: TGTGCCAGCAGCCTGACAGGGGAGGGAGATACGCAGTATTTT.

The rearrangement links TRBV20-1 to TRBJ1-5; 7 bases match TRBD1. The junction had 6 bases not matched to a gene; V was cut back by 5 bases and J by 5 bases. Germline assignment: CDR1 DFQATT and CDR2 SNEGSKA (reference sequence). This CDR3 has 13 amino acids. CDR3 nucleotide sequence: TGCAGTGCTCTCCGGGACAGAGATCAGCCCCAGCATTTT. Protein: CSALRDRDQPQHF.

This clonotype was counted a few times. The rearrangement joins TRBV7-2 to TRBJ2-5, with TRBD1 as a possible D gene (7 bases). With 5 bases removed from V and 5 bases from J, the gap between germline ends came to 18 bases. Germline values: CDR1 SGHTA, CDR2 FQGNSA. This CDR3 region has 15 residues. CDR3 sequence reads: CASSRQGLLRETQYF. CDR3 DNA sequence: TGTGCCAGCAGCCGACAGGGACTTCTGCGGGAGACCCAGTACTTC.

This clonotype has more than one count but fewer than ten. The CDR3: CSAGLFRGGNQPQHF. The DNA for the CDR3 is TGCAGTGCTGGCCTCTTCCGGGGTGGCAATCAGCCCCAGCATTTT. The rearrangement joins TRBV20-1 to TRBJ1-5; D call uncertain. V was shortened by 5 bases and J by 2 bases, with 16 bases between the two germline ends. Germline V gives CDR1 DFQATT, CDR2 SNEGSKA (reference sequence). CDR3 size: 15 residues.

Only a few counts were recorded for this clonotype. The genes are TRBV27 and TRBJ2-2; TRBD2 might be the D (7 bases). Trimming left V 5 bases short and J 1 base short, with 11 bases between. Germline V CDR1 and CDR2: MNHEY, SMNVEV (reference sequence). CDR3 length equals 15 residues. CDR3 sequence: CASSLRGGNTGELFF. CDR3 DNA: TGTGCCAGCAGTCTGAGGGGGGGGAACACCGGGGAGCTGTTTTTT.

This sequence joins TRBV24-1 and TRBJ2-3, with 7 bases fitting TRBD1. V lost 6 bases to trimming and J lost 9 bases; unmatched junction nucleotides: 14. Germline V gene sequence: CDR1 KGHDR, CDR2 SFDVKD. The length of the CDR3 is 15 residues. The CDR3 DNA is TGTGCCACCAGTCCCACGGGGACAGATACCCTAACGCAGTATTTT. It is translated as CATSPTGTDTLTQYF.

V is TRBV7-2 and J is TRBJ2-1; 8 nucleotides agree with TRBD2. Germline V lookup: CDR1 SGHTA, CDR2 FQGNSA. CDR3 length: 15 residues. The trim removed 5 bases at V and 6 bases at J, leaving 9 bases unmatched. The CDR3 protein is CASSARLAGSNEQFF. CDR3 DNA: TGTGCCAGCAGCGCCAGATTAGCGGGGAGCAATGAGCAGTTCTTC.

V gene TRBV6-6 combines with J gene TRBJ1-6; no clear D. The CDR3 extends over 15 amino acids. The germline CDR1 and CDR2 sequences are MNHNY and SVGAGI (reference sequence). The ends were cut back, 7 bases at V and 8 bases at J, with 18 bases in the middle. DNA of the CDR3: TGTGCCAGCAACCTAAGGGAGGCGTATCATTCACCCCTCCACTTT. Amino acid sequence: CASNLREAYHSPLHF.